The text below deals with one T cell receptor (beta chain). Its antigen is not identified. This record belongs to a study of T cell responses to AZD1222 COVID-19 vaccine. Study-level results: There were repertoire samples only from the period after the peak T cell response.

The CDR3 length is 13 residues. Germline trimming cut 6 bases from V and 5 bases from J; bases unmatched to any gene: 5. Germline V gene data show CDR1 as MNHEY and CDR2 as SVGEGT. Analysis merged second doses at about 4 or about 12 weeks. The repertoire was sequenced with immunoSEQ multiplex PCR; TCRdb's copy has only in-frame clones and lacks some. Of approximately 140,000 clones in the sample, approximately 92% are singletons; the top ten hold about 1.9%. The chain employs TRBV6-2 or TRBV6-3 and TRBJ2-7; 9 nucleotides align to TRBD2. Sequenced here: peripheral blood, sampled 28 days after the second AZD1222 dose. The source is an adult who received the AZD1222 COVID-19 vaccine. This chain's CDR3 is CASSPPSGNEQYV. The DNA for the CDR3 is TGTGCCAGCAGCCCCCCTAGCGGGAACGAGCAGTACGTC.